The 9 T cell receptor beta chains reported below all come from one sample, sequenced in a study of response to subunit inactivated influenza vaccine. TCRdb used MiXCR to reprocess the RT-PCR reads, holding one entry per CDR3 protein. The profile covers roughly 500,000 distinct CDR3 sequences, with around 25% appearing a single time and around 2% taken by the ten largest. The material was CD4+ T cells sorted from PBMCs, obtained more than 4 days after vaccination. The receptors stem from a man between 50 and 59 years old who received an inactivated influenza vaccine.

This clonotype turned up a few times. This sequence joins TRBV6-1 and TRBJ1-1; D uncertain. This CDR3 comprises 13 residues. Germline CDR1 reads MNHNS; CDR2 reads SASEGT. Trimming removed 6 bases at V and 1 base at J, with 9 bases between. DNA for the CDR3: TGTGCCAGCAGACAGCATCAGAACACTGAAGCTTTCTTT. Its protein product is CASRQHQNTEAFF.

V is TRBV7-2 and J is TRBJ1-1, with a weak D call TRBD1 (6 bases). This CDR3 is 16 amino acids long. Germline CDR1 reads SGHTA; CDR2 reads FQGNSA. V lost 5 bases, J lost 0 bases, and 16 bases lay in between. For the CDR3, the DNA is TGTGCCAGCAGCAAGGACAGCTCCCTCATGAACACTGAAGCTTTCTTT. It is translated as CASSKDSSLMNTEAFF.

This clonotype occurred a few times. The chain joins TRBV6-1 to TRBJ2-7; 9 bases match TRBD1. After removal of 6 bases from V and 6 bases from J, the junction contained 9 bases not matched to a gene. CDR3 length equals 14 residues. Germline V lookup: CDR1 MNHNS, CDR2 SASEGT. The CDR3, as DNA: TGTGCCAGCAGGATCGGGACAGGGCAAGGCGAGCAGTACTTC. This translates into CASRIGTGQGEQYF.

In this sample, this clonotype turned up a few times. V gene TRBV5-1 combines with J gene TRBJ2-1; D is uncertain. From germline, CDR1 is SGHRS and CDR2 YFSETQ. V lost 5 bases and J lost 10, with 13 bases in between. This CDR3 spans 12 amino acids. The CDR3 here is CASSSASVEQFF. In nucleotides, the CDR3 is TGCGCCAGCAGTTCAGCCTCAGTGGAGCAGTTCTTC.

This clonotype turned up a few times. This rearrangement joins TRBV20-1 to TRBJ1-4, with D possibly being TRBD1 (5 bases). Germline CDR1 reads DFQATT; CDR2 reads SNEGSKA (reference sequence). CDR3 length equals 12 residues. With 3 bases removed from V and 6 bases from J, the gap between germline ends came to 8 bases. The CDR3 sequence: CSASGADEKLFF. For the CDR3, the DNA is TGCAGTGCTAGCGGGGCCGATGAAAAACTGTTTTTT.

V usage is TRBV20-1 and J usage is TRBJ2-2; the match to TRBD1 covers 9 bases. The CDR3 extends over 16 amino acids. From germline, CDR1 is DFQATT and CDR2 SNEGSKA (reference sequence). CDR3 residues: CSLRRTGAPATGELFF. The CDR3 DNA sequence: TGCAGCCTACGTAGGACAGGGGCCCCTGCCACCGGGGAGCTGTTTTTT.

The CDR3 DNA reads as TGTGCCAGCAGTCGCAGTAGAAGCTCCTACAATGAGCAGTTCTTC. Its protein is CASSRSRSSYNEQFF. The rearrangement uses TRBV28 and TRBJ2-1; D not certain. Germline loops: CDR1 MDHEN, CDR2 SYDVKM. The CDR3 is 15 amino acids. Between the trimmed V and J ends, which lost 5 bases and 0 bases, there was a span of 11 bases.

V usage is TRBV4-2 and J usage is TRBJ2-7, with D possibly being TRBD1 (5 bases). V lost 4 bases and J lost 6, with 19 bases in between. CDR3 length: 15 residues. Germline CDR1 is LGHNA and CDR2 is YNFKEQ. The CDR3: CASSRATELRGEQYF. CDR3 DNA sequence: TGTGCCAGCAGCCGCGCGACGGAACTTAGGGGCGAGCAGTACTTC.

The V and J genes are TRBV12-3 or TRBV12-4 and TRBJ1-2, with D unclear. This CDR3 is built from 14 residues. The V gene lost 2 bases and the J gene lost 6 bases, with 13 bases spanning the gap. The CDR3: CASSLTGRSNGYTF. In DNA, the CDR3 is TGTGCCAGCAGTTTAACGGGCAGGTCCAATGGCTACACCTTC.